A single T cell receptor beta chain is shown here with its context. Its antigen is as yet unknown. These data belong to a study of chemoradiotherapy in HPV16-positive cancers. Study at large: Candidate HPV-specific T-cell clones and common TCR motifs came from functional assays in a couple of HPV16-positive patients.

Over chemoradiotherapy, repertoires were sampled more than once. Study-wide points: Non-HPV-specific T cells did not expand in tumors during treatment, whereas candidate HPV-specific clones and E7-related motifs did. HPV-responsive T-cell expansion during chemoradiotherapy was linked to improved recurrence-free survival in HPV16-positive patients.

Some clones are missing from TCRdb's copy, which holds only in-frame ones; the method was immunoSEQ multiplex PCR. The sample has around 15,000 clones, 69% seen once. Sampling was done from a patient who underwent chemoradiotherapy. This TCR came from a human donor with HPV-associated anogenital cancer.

This chain's CDR3 is CASRWDTEAFF. In DNA, the CDR3 is TGTGCCAGCAGATGGGACACTGAAGCTTTCTTT. J is TRBJ1-1 and V is TRBV11-2; D gene uncertain. V was pared by 6 bases and J by 3 bases, with 5 bases between. Germline V gene sequence: CDR1 SGHAT, CDR2 FQNNGV. The CDR3 is 11 amino acids.